These 22 T cell receptor beta chains came from one sample sequenced in a study of spatial heterogeneity in lung cancer (dated by TCRdb to between 2019 and 2020). Library construction relied on 5' RACE. The sequencer listed for this sample is NextSeq 500. In-frame beta chains were kept once TCRdb had trimmed the public reads at Q25 with fastp and called clones with MiXCR. Under each unique CDR3 protein, matching rows form one entry showing the most common genes and DNA. The sample yields 5,500 to 7,500 distinct CDR3 sequences; more than 10% were counted once. Of the sample, 22% is held by the ten largest clones. The antigens of these receptors remain unknown. The paper as a whole reports these results and caveats: The tumor nonsynonymous mutation count correlated with the number of expanded intratumoral alpha and beta TCRs.

This specimen's time point label, interpreted: sample taken at primary tumor resection. This specimen was lung tumor tissue, taken at surgery. The source of these receptors is a male donor with early-stage non-small cell lung cancer.

This clonotype showed up many times. V usage is TRBV9 and J usage is TRBJ1-1; 7 positions match TRBD1. J gave up 0 bases and V 0 bases, and 11 bases lay outside the gene matches. This CDR3 contains 18 residues. In germline, CDR1 is SGDLS, CDR2 YYNGEE. CDR3 in DNA: TGTGCCAGCAGCGTAGTAGGGGGCGGTGGATCCATGAACACTGAAGCTTTCTTT. Protein sequence: CASSVVGGGGSMNTEAFF.

This clonotype is deemed medium-sized. The V and J genes are TRBV20-1 and TRBJ2-7; TRBD2 matches 11 bases. Germline CDR1 and CDR2: DFQATT and SNEGSKA (reference sequence). V gave up 5 bases and J gave up 6 bases; unmatched junction bases: 3. CDR3 length: 12 residues. DNA for the CDR3: TGCAGTGCTCTAGCGGGAGGCGGCGAGCAGTACTTC. As protein: CSALAGGGEQYF.

By share of the sample, this clonotype is medium-sized. The rearrangement uses TRBV3-1 and TRBJ2-7; D is unclear. V lost 6 bases, J lost 6 bases, and 15 bases lay in between. The CDR3 has 13 amino acids. CDR1 LGHDT and CDR2 YNNKEL come from the germline V gene (reference sequence). The CDR3 loop reads CASRRNLVGEQYF. DNA of the CDR3: TGTGCCAGCAGAAGGAACCTGGTCGGCGAGCAGTACTTC.

The chain carries TRBV29-1 and TRBJ2-6, with a possible D match to TRBD1 (6 bases). V shed 4 bases and J shed 3 bases, with 13 bases lying between them. The CDR3 sequence is 15 residues long. Germline loops: CDR1 SQVTM, CDR2 ANQGSEA. The CDR3 protein is CSVGSGVDGANVLTF. The CDR3 bases are TGCAGCGTTGGGTCAGGGGTGGATGGGGCCAACGTCCTGACTTTC.

By share of the sample, this clonotype is large. The V gene is TRBV20-1, the J gene TRBJ2-1, with D perhaps given as TRBD1 or TRBD2 (7 bases each). The V and J ends lost 6 bases and 6 bases respectively, with 18 bases between them. Germline V gene data show CDR1 as DFQATT and CDR2 as SNEGSKA (reference sequence). This CDR3 has 14 residues. The chain's CDR3 is CSAEAGQLVNEQFF. In DNA, the CDR3 is TGCAGTGCCGAAGCGGGACAGCTAGTCAATGAGCAGTTCTTC.

As concerns this clonotype: This may stem from a read error, because a much larger clone lies one nucleotide away. V and J are TRBV28 and TRBJ2-1; 9 bases match TRBD2. The CDR3 is made up of 17 amino acids. Per germline, CDR1 MDHEN and CDR2 SYDVKM. The CDR3 sequence: CPSSFSHSGSHQREQFF. DNA for the CDR3: TGTCCCAGCAGTTTCTCCCATAGCGGGAGCCACCAGAGGGAGCAGTTCTTC.

This clonotype was seen many times. The chain joins TRBV6-5 to TRBJ2-3, with TRBD1 identical over 7 bases. Germline values: CDR1 MNHEY, CDR2 SVGAGI. After removal of 5 bases from V and 3 bases from J, the junction contained 5 bases not matched to a gene. This CDR3 comprises 14 residues. The CDR3 bases are TGTGCCAGCAGTCCGACAGGGTCGACAGATACGCAGTATTTT. This codes for CASSPTGSTDTQYF.

This clonotype occurred many times. The chain is built from TRBV5-1 and TRBJ2-2; 9 nucleotides line up with TRBD1. V lost 3 bases and J lost 5; bases outside the gene matches: 5. The CDR3 consists of 15 residues. Germline assignment: CDR1 SGHRS and CDR2 YFSETQ. In DNA form, the CDR3 reads TGCGCCAGCAGCTGGGGACAGGGAGGAACCGGGGAGCTGTTTTTT. This encodes CASSWGQGGTGELFF.

Ten or more counts support this clonotype. The V call is TRBV5-1, the J call TRBJ1-4, with 7 positions matching TRBD1. Germline V gives CDR1 SGHRS, CDR2 YFSETQ. This CDR3 region has 16 residues. The junction had 2 bases not matched to a gene; V was cut back by 0 bases and J by 0 bases. CDR3 nucleotide sequence: TGCGCCAGCAGCTTGGGGACAGGAGCAACTAATGAAAAACTGTTTTTT. Its translation: CASSLGTGATNEKLFF.

This clonotype was counted ten times or more. V gene TRBV5-1 combines with J gene TRBJ2-3; TRBD2 matches 7 bases. CDR3 length equals 16 residues. Unmatched junction bases numbered 8, after V lost 0 bases and J lost 4 bases. CDR1 is SGHRS and CDR2 is YFSETQ in the germline V gene. The CDR3 protein is CASSLAGLVGADTQYF. CDR3 DNA: TGCGCCAGCAGCTTGGCAGGACTAGTAGGGGCAGATACGCAGTATTTT.

By its share, this clonotype is medium-sized. This chain connects TRBV27 to TRBJ2-2; D unresolved. Germline V CDR1 and CDR2: MNHEY, SMNVEV (reference sequence). The length of the CDR3 is 16 residues. Trimming stripped 0 bases from V and 0 bases from J, with 8 bases between. Here the CDR3 DNA reads TGTGCCAGCAGTTTATCGGCAGGAACGAACACCGGGGAGCTGTTTTTT. This encodes CASSLSAGTNTGELFF.

This clonotype was detected ten times or more. V is TRBV5-1 and J is TRBJ2-7; 9 bases match TRBD1. The V gene's germline CDR1 is SGHRS and CDR2 YFSETQ. CDR3 length: 16 residues. The J segment lost 1 base and the V segment lost 4 bases, leaving 9 bases of the junction unmatched. The CDR3 protein is CASSPSLGQGSYEQYF. As DNA, the CDR3 is TGCGCCAGCAGCCCTTCTTTGGGACAGGGTTCCTACGAGCAGTACTTC.

In its sample, this clonotype was seen many times. V usage is TRBV27 and J usage is TRBJ2-3, with 10 positions matching TRBD2. Germline CDR1 reads MNHEY; CDR2 reads SMNVEV (reference sequence). There are 15 residues in the CDR3. V lost 4 bases to trimming and J lost 7 bases; unmatched junction nucleotides: 8. Written as DNA, the CDR3 is TGTGCCAGCAGTTGGAAAGCGGGAGGGCCCCATACGCAGTATTTT. This codes for CASSWKAGGPHTQYF.

This clonotype was detected ten times or more. The genes are TRBV20-1 and TRBJ2-4, with unresolved D. The CDR3 spans 12 residues. The V gene's germline CDR1 is DFQATT and CDR2 SNEGSKA (reference sequence). With 3 bases removed from V and 7 bases from J, the gap between germline ends came to 10 bases. The DNA for the CDR3 is TGCAGTGCTAGTTTATCTGGGAACATTCAGTACTTC. It specifies CSASLSGNIQYF.

This clonotype was counted at least ten times. At one boundary the junction diverges from the germline segment, which might be a read error. CDR3 nucleotide sequence: TGTGCCAGCAGCTCCTCCCGGTTTACCCTCAATGAGCACTTCTTC. Protein sequence: CASSSSRFTLNEHFF. The rearrangement joins TRBV7-9 to TRBJ2-1; D not certain. Germline-derived CDR1 and CDR2 are SEHNR and FQNEAQ (reference sequence). The CDR3 spans 15 residues.

This clonotype is medium-sized in the sample. The rearrangement joins TRBV19 to TRBJ2-1; D gene unclear. CDR3 length equals 17 residues. V lost 5 bases to trimming and J lost 2 bases, with 19 bases between them. CDR1 is LNHDA and CDR2 is SQIVND in the germline V gene (reference sequence). The CDR3 here is CASSFPPWTPAYNEQFF. CDR3 DNA sequence: TGTGCCAGTAGTTTTCCCCCATGGACCCCAGCCTACAATGAGCAGTTCTTC.

This clonotype was counted many times. The gene calls are TRBV12-5 and TRBJ2-3, with TRBD1 identical over 8 bases. The CDR3 length is 16 residues. The V gene end was trimmed by 3 bases and the J gene end by 3 bases; junction bases not matched to a gene: 8. CDR1 LGHNT and CDR2 FRNRAP come from the germline V gene. CDR3 nucleotide sequence: TGTGCTAGTGGTTTCCTTGTAACAGGGGGGACAGATACGCAGTATTTT. Its translation: CASGFLVTGGTDTQYF.

This clonotype has at least ten counts. The chain employs TRBV20-1 and TRBJ1-4; no reliable D call. Trimming removed 6 bases at V and 0 bases at J, with 17 bases between. Germline lookup yields CDR1 DFQATT and CDR2 SNEGSKA (reference sequence). The CDR3 totals 16 residues. CDR3 bases: TGCAGTGCCGCCCCCTTGACGGATACAACTAATGAAAAACTGTTTTTT. Its protein is CSAAPLTDTTNEKLFF.

In its sample, this clonotype was seen many times. At one end, the junction sequence differs from germline, possibly due to a read error. V gene TRBV5-1 combines with J gene TRBJ2-7; TRBD2 matches at 7 bases. Germline CDR1 reads SGHRS; CDR2 reads YFSETQ. The CDR3 covers 15 residues. CDR3: CASSLGGTDIYEQYF. The CDR3 nucleotides are TGCGCCAGCAGTTTGGGGGGGACGGATATCTACGAGCAGTACTTC. Filled out from reference TRBV5-1 and TRBJ2-7, the complete variable domain reads KAGVTQTPRYLIKTRGQQVTLSCSPISGHRSVSWYQQTPGQGLQFLFEYFSETQRNKGNFPGRFSGRQFSNSRSEMNVSTLELGDSALYLCASSLGGTDIYEQYFGPGTRLTVT.

This clonotype has at least ten counts. The chain recombines TRBV29-1 with TRBJ2-7, with a tentative D call TRBD2 (5 bases). V was clipped by 0 bases and J by 2 bases, with 8 bases between them. The CDR3 runs 13 residues. Germline V gene data show CDR1 as SQVTM and CDR2 as ANQGSEA. CDR3 amino acids: CSVEDRETYEQYF. Here the CDR3 DNA reads TGCAGCGTTGAAGATCGGGAAACCTACGAGCAGTACTTC.

This clonotype has at least ten counts. The chain employs TRBV28 and TRBJ1-2; D is unclear. CDR1 and CDR2 (germline): MDHEN, SYDVKM. V was pared by 3 bases and J by 0 bases, with 5 bases between. This CDR3 is built from 13 residues. The CDR3 loop is CASSFITNYGYTF. CDR3 sequence (DNA): TGTGCCAGCAGTTTTATCACTAACTATGGCTACACCTTC.

This clonotype was picked up many times. The chain combines TRBV6-5 with TRBJ1-1; D ambiguous. In germline, CDR1 is MNHEY, CDR2 SVGAGI. This CDR3 has 13 amino acids. V lost 5 bases, J lost 1 base, and 8 bases lay in between. CDR3 protein: CASSPGGNTEAFF. DNA for the CDR3: TGTGCCAGCAGTCCCGGAGGGAACACTGAAGCTTTCTTT.